One and the same sample provided the 18 T cell receptor beta chains below, sequenced in a study of cytomegalovirus exposure and HLA in healthy donors. With 60 Vbeta and 13 Jbeta primers, the PCR was carried out. TCRdb's table, derived via immunoSEQ multiplex PCR, lists solely in-frame clones and lacks some. Its table records under 75,000 clones. Sequenced input: PBMCs. The receptors shown here come from a female donor in good health and CMV-seropositive.

The genes are TRBV27 and TRBJ2-5; the match to TRBD2 covers 8 bases. CDR3 length: 12 amino acids. Germline CDR1 reads MNHEY; CDR2 reads SMNVEV (reference sequence). Trimming cost V 8 bases and J 5 bases; bases outside gene matches: 4. This CDR3 is CASGRLAETQYF. In DNA, the CDR3 is TGTGCCAGCGGACGACTAGCGGAGACCCAGTACTTC.

This sequence joins TRBV28 and TRBJ2-7, with 7 bases fitting TRBD2. CDR1 and CDR2 (germline): MDHEN, SYDVKM. The CDR3 is made up of 15 amino acids. Trimming took 9 bases from V and 4 from J; bases not matched to a gene: 15. In nucleotides, the CDR3 is TGTGCCAGTCATGCGGGCGGCGGGGGTGGTTACGAGCAGTACTTC. Translating it yields CASHAGGGGGYEQYF.

The gene calls are TRBV6-5 and TRBJ1-3, with 8 bases lining up with TRBD1. The CDR3 sequence is 15 residues long. V shed 5 bases and J 4 bases; nucleotides not matched to a gene: 7. Per germline, CDR1 MNHEY and CDR2 SVGAGI. In DNA, the CDR3 is TGTGCCAGCAGTCGGCGGACAGGGACGGGAAACACCATATATTTT. Translating gives CASSRRTGTGNTIYF.

The gene calls are TRBV11-3 and TRBJ2-5, with 9 positions matching TRBD1. With 1 base clipped from V and 5 bases from J, the junction kept 11 bases outside the gene matches. CDR1 is SGHNT, CDR2 YENEEA, per germline. The CDR3 covers 17 residues. CDR3 in DNA: TGTGCCAGCAGCTTAGGGCGCATGGACAGGGGACAGGAGACCCAGTACTTC. This encodes CASSLGRMDRGQETQYF.

V is TRBV6-5 and J is TRBJ1-1; TRBD1 might be the D (6 bases). Trimming left V 2 bases short and J 3 bases short, with 10 bases between. The CDR3 loop spans 14 amino acids. Germline loops: CDR1 MNHEY, CDR2 SVGAGI. The CDR3 DNA follows: TGTGCCAGCAGTTACCCAGGGGCTCACACTGAAGCTTTCTTT. This gives the protein CASSYPGAHTEAFF.

The rearrangement joins TRBV5-6 to TRBJ1-1; D unresolved. With 0 bases removed from V and 1 base from J, the gap between germline ends came to 10 bases. The germline V gene has CDR1 SGHDT and CDR2 YYEEEE. The CDR3 is 15 amino acids. The CDR3 DNA follows: TGTGCCAGCAGCTTGGGAGGGAGATGGAACACTGAAGCTTTCTTT. Translation gives CASSLGGRWNTEAFF.

The V call is TRBV19, the J call TRBJ2-7; tentative D call: TRBD1 (5 bases). Germline assignment: CDR1 LNHDA and CDR2 SQIVND (reference sequence). The CDR3 is 14 residues long. V lost 9 bases and J 1 base, leaving 16 bases between the germline ends. The CDR3 DNA reads TGTGCCAGGACTTTCCCAGGGTTGTCCTACGAGCAGTACTTC. Protein sequence: CARTFPGLSYEQYF.

V gene TRBV29-1 combines with J gene TRBJ1-2; D remains ambiguous. The V gene's germline CDR1 is SQVTM and CDR2 ANQGSEA. This CDR3 is built from 11 residues. V lost 7 bases and J lost 5, with 11 bases in between. The DNA for the CDR3 is TGCAGCGCCGGGTCCCTTTATGGCTACACCTTC. Protein sequence: CSAGSLYGYTF.

This clone counts as medium-sized by frequency. The rearrangement uses TRBV4-3 and TRBJ2-1; 8 bases map to TRBD2. This CDR3 has 16 amino acids. CDR1 LGHNA and CDR2 YSLEER come from the germline V gene. The V and J ends lost 0 bases and 6 bases, in that order; junction bases with no gene match: 7. The CDR3 loop is CASSQDPTGGPNEQFF. CDR3 DNA sequence: TGCGCCAGCAGCCAAGATCCAACGGGAGGGCCCAATGAGCAGTTCTTC.

The chain employs TRBV18 and TRBJ2-3; D is possibly TRBD1 (7 bases). Trimming stripped 5 bases from V and 3 bases from J, with 12 bases between. Germline CDR1 and CDR2: KGHSH and LQKENI. The CDR3 is 14 amino acids. CDR3 region: CASSSQGGTDTQYF. The CDR3 region has the DNA TGTGCCAGCTCAAGCCAGGGGGGAACAGATACGCAGTATTTT. Variable domain in full (rest from reference TRBV18 and TRBJ2-3): NAGVMQNPRHLVRRRGQEARLRCSPMKGHSHVYWYRQLPEEGLKFMVYLQKENIIDESGMPKERFSAEFPKEGPSILRIQQVVRGDSAAYFCASSSQGGTDTQYFGPGTRLTVL.

Worth noting for this clone: A read error may produce the germline difference seen at one junction end. The chain couples TRBV6-1 to TRBJ2-7; D ambiguous. This CDR3 has 12 residues. Germline V lookup: CDR1 MNHNS, CDR2 SASEGT. The CDR3 region is CVSSEAPYEQYF. CDR3 coding DNA: TGTGTCAGCAGTGAAGCCCCGTACGAGCAGTACTTC.

The chain joins TRBV7-2 to TRBJ2-1, with 7 bases fitting TRBD2. This CDR3 is built from 13 residues. The ends lost 1 base at V and 6 bases at J; junction bases unmatched: 0. CDR1 is SGHTA, CDR2 FQGNSA, per germline. CDR3 nucleotides: TGTGCCAGCAGCTTAGGGACTAGCAATGAGCAGTTCTTC. This encodes CASSLGTSNEQFF.

In DNA, the CDR3 is TGTGCCAGCAGTTCAGGCGGGCCTTGGAATGAGCAGTTCTTC. It encodes CASSSGGPWNEQFF. The V and J genes are TRBV28 and TRBJ2-1; D might be TRBD2 (5 bases). The CDR3 has 14 amino acids. V lost 4 bases to trimming and J lost 7 bases, with 14 bases between them. Germline V gives CDR1 MDHEN, CDR2 SYDVKM.

J is TRBJ2-7 and V is TRBV30; 10 nucleotides line up with TRBD1. The CDR3 sequence is 13 residues long. Germline V gene lookup returns CDR1 GTSNPN and CDR2 SVGIG (reference sequence). Trimming cost V 3 bases and J 7 bases; bases outside gene matches: 6. The CDR3 here is CAWRGQGSGEQYF. The CDR3 DNA reads TGTGCCTGGAGGGGACAGGGGTCGGGGGAGCAGTACTTC.

In terms of frequency, this clone is medium-sized (0.01 to 0.1%). CDR3 in DNA: TGTGCCAGCAGCCAAGAGGGACTAGCCGCCTACGAGCAGTACTTC. Its translation: CASSQEGLAAYEQYF. The chain employs TRBV4-2 and TRBJ2-7; 9 positions match TRBD2. The germline V gene encodes CDR1 LGHNA and CDR2 YNFKEQ. The V gene end was trimmed by 0 bases and the J gene end by 2 bases; junction bases not matched to a gene: 2. This CDR3 contains 15 residues.

The chain is built from TRBV28 and TRBJ2-5, with TRBD1 matching over 7 bases. Looked up from germline, CDR1 is MDHEN and CDR2 is SYDVKM. Trimming cost V 6 bases and J 7 bases; bases outside gene matches: 17. The CDR3 has 16 residues. The CDR3 coding sequence is TGTGCCAGCAGAGACCCGACAGGGCACTTAGGGGGGACCCAGTACTTC. Amino acid sequence: CASRDPTGHLGGTQYF.

The V gene is TRBV19, the J gene TRBJ1-5; 7 bases line up with TRBD1. Germline-derived CDR1 and CDR2 are LNHDA and SQIVND (reference sequence). The CDR3 is made up of 14 amino acids. V lost 5 bases and J lost 2; bases outside the gene matches: 3. The CDR3 region is CASSLGQGNQPQHF. CDR3 sequence (DNA): TGTGCCAGTAGTCTAGGACAGGGCAATCAGCCCCAGCATTTT.

The chain employs TRBV7-2 and TRBJ1-5, with D maybe TRBD1 (5 bases). Germline-derived CDR1 and CDR2 are SGHTA and FQGNSA. With 1 base removed from V and 2 bases from J, the gap between germline ends came to 15 bases. The CDR3 sequence is 17 residues long. The CDR3 DNA sequence: TGTGCCAGCAGCTTAGTGGGGCCGGCCAGGGGCAATCAGCCCCAGCATTTT. This translates into CASSLVGPARGNQPQHF.